This entry concerns a single T cell receptor beta chain. These data are taken from a study of cytomegalovirus exposure and HLA in healthy donors. Overall study: In an early release, HLA-typed donors contributed about 80 million unique TCR sequences.

The germline V gene has CDR1 LNHNV and CDR2 YYDKDF (reference sequence). The CDR3 extends over 17 amino acids. With 7 bases clipped from V and 3 bases from J, the junction kept 12 bases outside the gene matches. In the PCR, 60 Vbeta and 13 Jbeta primers were used. Method: immunoSEQ multiplex PCR; TCRdb's copy keeps in-frame clones and lacks some. This table holds about 150,000 clones, more than 75% found once. This receptor was taken from a man aged 30 to 45 in good health and CMV-seropositive. The chain carries TRBV15 and TRBJ2-2; 9 nucleotides line up with TRBD2. The specimen was PBMCs. CDR3 region: CATKVSGGNRDTGELFF. DNA of the CDR3: TGTGCCACCAAGGTTAGCGGGGGCAATCGTGACACCGGGGAGCTGTTTTTT.